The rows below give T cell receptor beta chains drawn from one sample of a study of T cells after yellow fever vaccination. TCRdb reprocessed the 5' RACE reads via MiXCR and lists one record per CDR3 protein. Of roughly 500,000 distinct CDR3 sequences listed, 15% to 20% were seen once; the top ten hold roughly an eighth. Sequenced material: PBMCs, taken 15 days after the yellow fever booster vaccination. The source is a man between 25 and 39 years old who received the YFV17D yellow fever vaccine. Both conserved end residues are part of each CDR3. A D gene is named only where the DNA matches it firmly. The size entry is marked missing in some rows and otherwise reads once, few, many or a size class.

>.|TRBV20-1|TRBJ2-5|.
TGCAGTGTAACAGAGGAAGAGACCCAGTACTTC
CSVTEEETQYF
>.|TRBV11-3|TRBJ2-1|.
TGTGCCAGCAGCTTTAATAGACACAATGAGCAGTTCTTC
CASSFNRHNEQFF
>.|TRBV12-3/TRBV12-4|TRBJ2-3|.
TGTGCCAGCAGCTATTCCCGGGGATTTCGCACAGATACGCAGTATTTT
CASSYSRGFRTDTQYF
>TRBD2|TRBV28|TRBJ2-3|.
TGTGCCAGCAGTCCGACTAGCGGGAAAGGAGAAGATACGCAGTATTTT
CASSPTSGKGEDTQYF
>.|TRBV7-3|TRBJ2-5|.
TGTGCCAGCAGTCAACCGGACCGTGGAGAGACCCAGTACTTC
CASSQPDRGETQYF
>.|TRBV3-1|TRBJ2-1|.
TGTGCCAGCAGCCCCCGAATGGGCCGGCGGTCCTCACACAATGAGCAGTTCTTC
CASSPRMGRRSSHNEQFF
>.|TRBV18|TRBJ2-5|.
TGTGCCAGCTCACCCAATCAAATGTCAGAGTACCAAGAGACCCAGTACTTC
CASSPNQMSEYQETQYF
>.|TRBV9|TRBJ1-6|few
TGTGCCAGCAGCGTAGGAATCGGGGCTAATTCACCCCTCCACTTT
CASSVGIGANSPLHF
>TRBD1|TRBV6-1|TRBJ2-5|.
TGTGCCAGCAGGCTACAGGGGACCATGCAGACCCAGTACTTC
CASRLQGTMQTQYF
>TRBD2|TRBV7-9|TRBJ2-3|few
TGTGCCAGCAGCACCTATAGCGGGAGCGCAGATACGCAGTATTTT
CASSTYSGSADTQYF
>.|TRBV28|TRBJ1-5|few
TGTGCCAGCAGTTTATTCCTTGTTAGCAATCAGCCCCAGCATTTT
CASSLFLVSNQPQHF
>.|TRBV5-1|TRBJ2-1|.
TGCGCCAGCAGCTTGACTTCTTGGAATGAGCAGTTCTTC
CASSLTSWNEQFF
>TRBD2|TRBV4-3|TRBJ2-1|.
TGCGCCAGCAGCCAAGATTTGCTAGCGGGAAAGAAGGAGTTCTTC
CASSQDLLAGKKEFF
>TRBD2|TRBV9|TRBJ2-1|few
TGTGCCAGCAGCGGACAAGGACTAGCGGCTTACAATGAGCAGTTCTTC
CASSGQGLAAYNEQFF
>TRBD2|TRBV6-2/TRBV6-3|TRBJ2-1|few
TGTGCCAGCAGGGTCGGGGGACTAGCGGGGACGAACTACAATGAGCAGTTCTTC
CASRVGGLAGTNYNEQFF
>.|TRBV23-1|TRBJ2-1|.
TGCGCCAGCAGTCAATCGATCCCAGACCCAGAGCAGTTCTTC
CASSQSIPDPEQFF
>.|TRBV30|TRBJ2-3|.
TGTGCCTGGAGTCGGGATACGCAGTATTTT
CAWSRDTQYF
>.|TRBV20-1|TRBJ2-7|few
TGCAGTGCTCCCCTCCCCCTAGTAGGTACCTACGAGCAGTACTTC
CSAPLPLVGTYEQYF
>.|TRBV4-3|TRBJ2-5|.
TGCGCCAGCAGCCACGGCCCGCAAGAGACCCAGTACTTC
CASSHGPQETQYF
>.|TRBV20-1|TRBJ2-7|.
TGCAGTGCTAACGACGGGTATCTGGGCGAGCAGTACTTC
CSANDGYLGEQYF
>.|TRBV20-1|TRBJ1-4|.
TGCAGTGCAGTGGGGTGGAACACTAATGAAAAACTGTTTTTT
CSAVGWNTNEKLFF
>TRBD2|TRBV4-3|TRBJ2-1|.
TGCGCCAGCAGCCAACTAGCGGGAGGGCCCTTCGGGGACAATGAGCAGTTCTTC
CASSQLAGGPFGDNEQFF
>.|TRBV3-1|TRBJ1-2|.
TGTGCCAGCAGCCCTACCTTGTCAGGTGGAGGAGGCTACACCTTC
CASSPTLSGGGGYTF
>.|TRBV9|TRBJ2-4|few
TGTGCCAGCAGCGCGATGTCTCTGGCCAAGGGGGGCATTCAGTACTTC
CASSAMSLAKGGIQYF
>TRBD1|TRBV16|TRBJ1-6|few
TGTGCCAGCAGCCACGGACAGGGAAATTCACCCCTCCACTTT
CASSHGQGNSPLHF
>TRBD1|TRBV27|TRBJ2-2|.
TGTGCCAGCACTCCTTCAGGGGGCCCCGGGGAGCTGTTTTTT
CASTPSGGPGELFF
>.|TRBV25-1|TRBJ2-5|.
TGTGCCAGCAGTGAATACGGACGAGAGACCCAGTACTTC
CASSEYGRETQYF
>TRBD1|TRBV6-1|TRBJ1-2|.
TGTGCCAGCAGTCAACCGGGACAGAACTATGGCTACACCTTC
CASSQPGQNYGYTF
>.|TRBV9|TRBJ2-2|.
TGTGCCAGCAGCGTAGGGTCCTTGGAGCTGTTTTTT
CASSVGSLELFF